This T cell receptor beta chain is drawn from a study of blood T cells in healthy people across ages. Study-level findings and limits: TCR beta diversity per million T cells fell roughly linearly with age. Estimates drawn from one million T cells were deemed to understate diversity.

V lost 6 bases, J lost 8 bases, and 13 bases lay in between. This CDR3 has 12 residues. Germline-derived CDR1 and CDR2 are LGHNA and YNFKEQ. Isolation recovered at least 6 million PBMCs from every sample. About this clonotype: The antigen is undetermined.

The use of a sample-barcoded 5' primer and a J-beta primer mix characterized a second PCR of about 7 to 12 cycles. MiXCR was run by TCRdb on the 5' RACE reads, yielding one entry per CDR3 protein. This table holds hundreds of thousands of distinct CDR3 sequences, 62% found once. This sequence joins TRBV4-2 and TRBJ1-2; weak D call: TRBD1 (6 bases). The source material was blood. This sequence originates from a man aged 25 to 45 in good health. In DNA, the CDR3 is TGTGCCAGCAGTAATAACAGGGACGGCTACACCTTC. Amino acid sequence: CASSNNRDGYTF.